This T cell receptor (beta chain) was captured in a study of shared clonotypes between healthy human individuals (TCRdb year 2020). Notes on the research overall: The cohort comprised two women and a few men aged 18 to 49 years. The study deeply sequenced blood TCR repertoires of about 5 healthy adults to estimate repertoire size and the extent of clonotype sharing between individuals. Different laboratories and diverse techniques were used to prepare libraries and sequence TCR repertoires, to increase sequencing depth and limit assay-specific biases. Between about 0.94 and 10 billion PBMCs per donor were obtained by leukapheresis. Per donor, three plates each were used for CD4 naive and CD4 memory, two for CD8 naive, and one for CD8 memory. Results and caveats for the whole study, not just this receptor: Naive subsets generally had larger estimated clonotype richness than memory subsets did. Rarefaction of sorted-subset datasets indicated incomplete sequencing despite the large sequencing depth. Sampling was restricted to blood, and TCR repertoires in tissues likely differ from the TCR repertoires found in blood. Across a handful of donors, approximately 5% of naive CD4, roughly 3.3% of naive CD8, about 2% of memory CD4, and approximately 0.4% of memory CD8 clonotypes were shared. Compared with non-shared clonotypes, the clonotypes found in all four sorted-subset donors had higher generation probabilities. Because the study included only a small number of donors, the genetic and exposure-history diversity represented was limited. Pairwise subsampling led to the expectation that sequencing depth would affect the degree of clonotype sharing among donors.

TCR CDR3 regions were amplified from genomic DNA by multiplex PCR using the deep immunoSEQ assay. For each cell subset, the extracted genomic DNA was distributed evenly across all wells of several immunoSEQ 96-well plates, and each plate served as one replicate. For sorted subsets, 200 ng of genomic DNA, equivalent to around 31,000 T cell genomes, went into each replicate PCR. Purified libraries were measured with a Qubit 3.0 fluorometer, size-checked on a Bioanalyzer 2100, and measured again with the KAPA Library Quantification kit. Each immunoSEQ 96-well plate was sequenced on its own single-read 150-cycle Illumina NextSeq 550 flow cell. The authors' pipeline ran thus. Because only junctional sequences without quality scores were contained in the immunoSEQ output, filtering matching that applied to full-length reads could not be performed. Sequences were annotated with PyIR, a Python wrapper for IgBLAST v1.9, and V/J genes and CDR3 were assigned using IMGT germline references. Reads with weak V/J assignments (E-value above 1e-6), missing CDR3, stop codons, out-of-frame junctions, or ambiguous translated residues were removed. V3J clonotypes were defined as sequences sharing an identical inferred V gene, J gene, and CDR3 amino acid sequence. The percentage overlap between two repertoires was calculated by dividing the number of shared unique clonotypes by the size of the smaller repertoire. Three approaches were used to assess repertoire richness: RTK rarefaction, the Chao1 estimator, and Recon v2.1 estimates of unobserved clonotypes. Generation probabilities were computed with OLGA for all TCRbeta clonotypes obtained by the gDNA method from four donors. Drawn from immuneACCESS, this table holds only the in-frame rearrangements with V and J called that TCRdb kept. Clones are partly lost; checked studies trace under half to an unresolved V gene and leave the rest unexplained. The V and J calls and clone size are taken from that table; D and trimming were inferred from the DNA. For this sample there are nearly 1 million clones; about three quarters appear just once. The ten largest clonotypes hold nearly 1.5% of the sample.

Donors were healthy HIV-negative adults with no recently reported acute infections or vaccinations. Every donor was a Caucasian adult living in Nashville, Tennessee, USA. Magnetic negative selection was used to enrich CD4+ T cells, after which naive cells were positively selected on CD45RA and the negative fraction became the memory subset. Blood was collected by leukapheresis, and PBMCs were isolated by Ficoll-Histopaque density gradient centrifugation and then cryopreserved in liquid nitrogen vapor phase. Analytical flow cytometry was used to check the purity and quantity of every magnetically sorted T cell population. Genomic DNA was isolated from every sorted fraction and measured by UV absorbance on a Nanodrop 2000c. Of note for this clone: Its antigen has not been determined. It has no much larger one-base neighbor in the sample; base qualities were not kept.

The CDR3 runs 13 residues from the cysteine to the phenylalanine. The sequence is cut down to CDR3 DNA, 39 bases in frame from base 1. Trimming at the junction amounts to 2 bases on V and 7 bases on J, and the germline ends lie 10 bases apart. The germline V gene provides CDR1 SGHDN and CDR2 FVKESK. Sequencing input: memory CD4+ T cells sorted from blood. In the paper's terms, the cell subset or site label means: CD45RA-negative fraction. The rearrangement combines TRBV14 with TRBJ2-3; a tentative D match to TRBD1 spans 6 bases. This TCR was sampled from a man younger than 35 in good health. CDR3 loop: CASSQPQGYTQYF. The nucleotide sequence is given as TGTGCCAGCAGCCAACCCCAGGGGTATACGCAGTATTTT. The entire variable domain, with the stretches around the CDR3 drawn from the reference TRBV14 and TRBJ2-3 proteins, is EAGVTQFPSHSVIEKGQTVTLRCDPISGHDNLYWYRRVMGKEIKFLLHFVKESKQDESGMPNNRFLAERTGGTYSTLKVQPAELEDSGVYFCASSQPQGYTQYFGPGTRLTVL.